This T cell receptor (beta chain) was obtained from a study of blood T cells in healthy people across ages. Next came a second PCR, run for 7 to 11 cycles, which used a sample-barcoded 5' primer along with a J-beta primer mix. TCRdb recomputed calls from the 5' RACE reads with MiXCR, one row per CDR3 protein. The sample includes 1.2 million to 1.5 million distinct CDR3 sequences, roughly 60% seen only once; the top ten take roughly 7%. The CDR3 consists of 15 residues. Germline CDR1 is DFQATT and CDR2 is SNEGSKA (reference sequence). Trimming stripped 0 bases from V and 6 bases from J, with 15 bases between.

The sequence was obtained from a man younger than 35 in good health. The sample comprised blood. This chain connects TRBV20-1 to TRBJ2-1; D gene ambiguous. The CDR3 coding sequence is TGCAGTGCTAGAGATCTTCGGGCTAATGCCAATGAGCAGTTCTTC. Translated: CSARDLRANANEQFF.